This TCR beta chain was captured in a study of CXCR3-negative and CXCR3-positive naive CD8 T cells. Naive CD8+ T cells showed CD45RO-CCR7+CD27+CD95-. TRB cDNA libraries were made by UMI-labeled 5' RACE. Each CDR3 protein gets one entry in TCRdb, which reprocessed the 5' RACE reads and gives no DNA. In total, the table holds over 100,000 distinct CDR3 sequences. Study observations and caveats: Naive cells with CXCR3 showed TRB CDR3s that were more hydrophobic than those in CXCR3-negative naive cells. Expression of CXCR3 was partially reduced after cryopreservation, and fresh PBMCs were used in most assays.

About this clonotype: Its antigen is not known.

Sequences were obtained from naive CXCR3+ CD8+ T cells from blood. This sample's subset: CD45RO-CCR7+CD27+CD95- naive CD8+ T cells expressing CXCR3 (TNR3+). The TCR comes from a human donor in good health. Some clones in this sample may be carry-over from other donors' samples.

This CDR3 reads CASSSRGGHKNEQFF. This chain joins TRBV7-9 and TRBJ2-1; the D call from TCRdb, TRBD2, cannot be confirmed without DNA. The V gene's germline CDR1 is SEHNR and CDR2 FQNEAQ (reference sequence). This CDR3 region has 15 residues. The entire variable domain, with the rest obtained from reference TRBV7-9 and TRBJ2-1, is as follows: DTGVSQNPRHKITKRGQNVTFRCDPISEHNRLYWYRQTLGQGPEFLTYFQNEAQLEKSRLLSDRFSAERPKGSFSTLEIQRTEQGDSAMYLCASSSRGGHKNEQFFGPGTRLTVL.